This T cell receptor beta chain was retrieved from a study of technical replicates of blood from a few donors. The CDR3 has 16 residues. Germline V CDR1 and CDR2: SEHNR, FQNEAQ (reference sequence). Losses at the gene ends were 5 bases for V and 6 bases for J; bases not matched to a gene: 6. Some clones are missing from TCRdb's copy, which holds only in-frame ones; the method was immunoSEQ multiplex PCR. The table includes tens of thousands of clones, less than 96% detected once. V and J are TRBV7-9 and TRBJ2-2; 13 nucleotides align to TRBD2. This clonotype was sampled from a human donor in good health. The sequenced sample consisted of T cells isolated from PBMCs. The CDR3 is CASSPRGLAGPGELFF. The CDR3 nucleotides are TGTGCCAGCAGCCCGAGGGGACTAGCGGGACCCGGGGAGCTGTTTTTT.